The clone carrying this TCR beta chain was picked up many times. This sample is drawn from a study of identical twins. TCRdb used MiXCR to reprocess the 5' RACE reads, holding one entry per CDR3 protein. Of 200,000 to 250,000 distinct CDR3 sequences listed, 7% are singletons. The CDR3 length is 16 residues. V lost 5 bases and J lost 4, with 18 bases in between. Germline V gene lookup returns CDR1 SGHVS and CDR2 FQNEAQ. These same data were also listed under a study on yellow fever vaccine responses in identical twins.

The chain combines TRBV7-8 with TRBJ2-1; D possibly corresponds to TRBD1 (5 bases). The source is a woman under 30 in good health. Sequencing used memory (CD45RO+) T cells sorted from blood. The CDR3 reads CASSPRVTSQYNEQFF. CDR3 bases: TGTGCCAGCAGCCCCAGGGTCACTTCCCAATACAATGAGCAGTTCTTC.